This entry describes one TCR beta chain. The sample originates from a study of cytomegalovirus exposure and HLA in healthy donors. This CDR3 has 14 residues. CDR1 and CDR2 (germline): LGHNT, FRNRAP. The V gene lost 4 bases and the J gene lost 6 bases, with 13 bases spanning the gap. PCR amplification relied on 60 Vbeta primers (plus 13 Jbeta primers). Original methodology: An analysis performed later counted 60 million to 90 million unique TCR beta chains (roughly 11 million of them shared). The data were produced by immunoSEQ multiplex PCR, yet TCRdb's version contains in-frame clones alone and is incomplete. That table is the source of V, J and clone size, and D and trimming were worked out from the DNA. Of about 70,000 clones listed, about 63% were seen once; the top ten hold about a sixth.

The receptor was derived from a man in his forties or fifties in good health and CMV-seropositive. The sequenced material came from PBMCs. The rearrangement links TRBV12-5 to TRBJ2-1, with D maybe TRBD1 (6 bases). Here the CDR3 DNA reads TGTGCTAGTGGTTCGGACGGGACATCCAATGAGCAGTTCTTC. It translates to CASGSDGTSNEQFF. The variable domain in full, completed from reference TRBV12-5 and TRBJ2-1, reads DARVTQTPRHKVTEMGQEVTMRCQPILGHNTVFWYRQTMMQGLELLAYFRNRAPLDDSGMPKDRFSAEMPDATLATLKIQPSEPRDSAVYFCASGSDGTSNEQFFGPGTRLTVL.